Described below is a single T cell receptor beta chain sequence and its context. This sample was included in a study of blood T cell repertoires in COVID-19. For the study at large: Sites in the United States, Italy and Spain provided acute and convalescent COVID-19 samples. Nucleic acid was either cDNA or gDNA, and it came from T cells, B-cell-depleted T cells, or PBMCs.

V was cut by 4 bases and J by 0 bases, with 11 bases left in between. Per the germline V gene, CDR1 is SGHRS and CDR2 is YFSETQ. This CDR3 has 15 residues. One Seattle source followed patients from active infection through their disease course. Repertoires were generated with immunoSEQ multiplex PCR, while TCRdb's copy carries only in-frame clones and drops some. Of 350,000 or so clones detected, over 85% appear once; the ten largest clones hold 3% to 4.5%. The source of this sequence is a woman in her sixties with COVID-19, enrolled during active disease. This sequence joins TRBV5-1 and TRBJ1-3; D unresolved. The specimen was peripheral blood. This chain's CDR3 is CASSQTGNSGNTIYF. DNA for the CDR3: TGCGCCAGCAGCCAAACCGGGAACTCTGGAAACACCATATATTTT. Filled out from reference TRBV5-1 and TRBJ1-3, the complete variable domain reads KAGVTQTPRYLIKTRGQQVTLSCSPISGHRSVSWYQQTPGQGLQFLFEYFSETQRNKGNFPGRFSGRQFSNSRSEMNVSTLELGDSALYLCASSQTGNSGNTIYFGEGSWLTVV.